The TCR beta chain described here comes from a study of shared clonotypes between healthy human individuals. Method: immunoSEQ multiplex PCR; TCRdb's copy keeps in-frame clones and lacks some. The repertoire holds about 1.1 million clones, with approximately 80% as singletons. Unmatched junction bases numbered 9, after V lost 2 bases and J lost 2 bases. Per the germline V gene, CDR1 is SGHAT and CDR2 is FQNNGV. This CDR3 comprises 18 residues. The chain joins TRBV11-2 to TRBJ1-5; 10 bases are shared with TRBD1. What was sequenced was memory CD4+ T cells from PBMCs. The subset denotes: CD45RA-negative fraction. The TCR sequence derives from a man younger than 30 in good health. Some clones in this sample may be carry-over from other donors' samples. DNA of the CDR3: TGTGCCAGCAGCTTATTGACGACCGGGACAGGGGGCAATCAGCCCCAGCATTTT. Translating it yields CASSLLTTGTGGNQPQHF. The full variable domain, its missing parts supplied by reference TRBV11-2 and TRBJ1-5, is EAGVAQSPRYKIIEKRQSVAFWCNPISGHATLYWYQQILGQGPKLLIQFQNNGVVDDSQLPKDRFSAERLKGVDSTLKIQPAKLEDSAVYLCASSLLTTGTGGNQPQHFGDGTRLSIL.